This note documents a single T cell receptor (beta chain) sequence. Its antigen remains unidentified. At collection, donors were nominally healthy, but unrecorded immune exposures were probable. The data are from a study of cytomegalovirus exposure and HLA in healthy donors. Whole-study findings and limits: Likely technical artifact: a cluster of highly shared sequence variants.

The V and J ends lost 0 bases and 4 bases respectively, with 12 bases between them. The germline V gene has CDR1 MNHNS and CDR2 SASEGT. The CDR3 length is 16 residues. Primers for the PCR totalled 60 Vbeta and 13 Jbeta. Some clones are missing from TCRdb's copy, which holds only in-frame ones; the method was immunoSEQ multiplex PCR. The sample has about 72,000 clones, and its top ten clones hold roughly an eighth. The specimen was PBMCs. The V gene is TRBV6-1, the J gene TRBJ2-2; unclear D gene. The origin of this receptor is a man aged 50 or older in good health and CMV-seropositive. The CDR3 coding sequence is TGTGCCAGCAGTGAAGCGAATCGGGTGGGCACCGGGGAGCTGTTTTTT. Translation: CASSEANRVGTGELFF.